The rows below give T cell receptor beta chains drawn from one sample of a study of blood T cell repertoires in COVID-19. The table came from immunoSEQ multiplex PCR; TCRdb's copy has only in-frame clones and leaves some out. The sample lists approximately 70,000 clones; under 85% were seen once. Specimen: peripheral blood. Source of these receptors: a woman aged 50 to 60 with acute or convalescent COVID-19. CDR3s include the opening cysteine and the closing phenylalanine or tryptophan. The D gene is left open where the match is weak. Rows give clone size only sometimes, using once, few, many, or a class for an expanded clone.

clone_size	d_call	v_call	j_call	cdr3_aa	cdr3_nt
.	.	TRBV2	TRBJ2-1	CASRTYYNEQFF	TGTGCCAGCAGAACCTACTACAATGAGCAGTTCTTC
.	.	TRBV4-2	TRBJ2-1	CASSQEPGEDYNEQFF	TGTGCCAGCAGCCAAGAACCCGGGGAAGACTACAATGAGCAGTTCTTC
once	TRBD2	TRBV4-2	TRBJ2-5	CASSQGGGPTSGSGETQYF	TGTGCCAGCAGCCAAGGAGGGGGCCCCACTAGCGGGTCGGGAGAGACCCAGTACTTC
.	.	TRBV7-9	TRBJ1-2	CASSLSGGAGGYTF	TGTGCCAGCAGCTTATCGGGGGGCGCCGGTGGCTACACCTTC
few	TRBD1	TRBV14	TRBJ1-2	CASSQEDRDYGYTF	TGTGCCAGCAGCCAAGAAGACAGGGACTATGGCTACACCTTC
.	TRBD1	TRBV5-1	TRBJ1-1	CASTLQGAFANTEAFF	TGCGCCAGCACCCTACAGGGGGCGTTCGCGAACACTGAAGCTTTCTTT
.	TRBD1	TRBV19	TRBJ1-2	CASTQSLIRDRSRYTF	TGTGCCAGTACCCAAAGTCTCATTCGGGACAGGAGCCGCTACACCTTC
.	TRBD1	TRBV7-6	TRBJ2-2	CASSLQTGTGELFF	TGTGCCAGCAGCTTACAGACAGGGACCGGGGAGCTGTTTTTT
.	TRBD2	TRBV3-1/TRBV3-2	TRBJ2-5	CASSLLAVGETQYF	TGTGCCAGCAGCTTACTAGCGGTTGGGGAGACCCAGTACTTC
once	.	TRBV5-1	TRBJ2-7	CASATVTGYYEQYF	TGCGCCAGCGCGACTGTGACAGGCTACTACGAGCAGTACTTC
.	TRBD1	TRBV15	TRBJ1-1	CATSRDPLTGGNTEAFF	TGTGCCACCAGCAGAGATCCGTTGACAGGGGGGAACACTGAAGCTTTCTTT
.	.	TRBV7-2	TRBJ2-3	CASSNAIRTDTQYF	TGTGCCAGCAGCAACGCGATACGGACAGATACGCAGTATTTT
.	TRBD2	TRBV11-2	TRBJ2-7	CASSLTSGSYGQYF	TGTGCCAGCAGCTTGACTAGCGGTTCCTACGGGCAGTACTTC
.	.	TRBV25-1	TRBJ1-2	CAGGGQDIYGYTF	TGTGCCGGTGGGGGACAAGATATCTATGGCTACACCTTC